This T cell receptor beta chain was found in a study of cytomegalovirus exposure and HLA in healthy donors. The study's findings and limits: According to reports, the classifier identified cytomegalovirus status with high specificity and sensitivity.

The protocol was immunoSEQ multiplex PCR, while the TCRdb copy is restricted to in-frame clones and leaves out a portion. The data show about 220,000 clones, over 70% seen once. About this clone: The antigen remains undetermined.

V was trimmed by 2 bases and J by 5 bases, leaving 4 bases between them. In germline, CDR1 is SGHRS, CDR2 YFSETQ. CDR3 size: 11 residues. The clonotype comes from a woman in her twenties or thirties in good health and CMV-seropositive. Sequenced: PBMCs. The gene calls are TRBV5-1 and TRBJ2-5; D unclear. CDR3 coding DNA: TGCGCCAGCAGCTTCTCGGAGACCCAGTACTTC. Its translation: CASSFSETQYF.